This passage covers 8 T cell receptor beta chains from one sample sequenced in a study of T cell responses to AZD1222 COVID-19 vaccine. The data were produced by immunoSEQ multiplex PCR, yet TCRdb's version contains in-frame clones alone and is incomplete. The table includes 100,000 to 150,000 clones, approximately 91% detected once. This material consisted of peripheral blood, taken 28 days after the second AZD1222 dose. These receptor sequences come from an adult who received the AZD1222 COVID-19 vaccine.

This chain links TRBV28 with TRBJ2-7, with TRBD1 identical over 9 bases. There are 14 residues in the CDR3. The trim removed 5 bases at V and 4 bases at J, leaving 6 bases unmatched. Germline V lookup: CDR1 MDHEN, CDR2 SYDVKM. CDR3 nucleotides: TGTGCCAGCAGTGCCGGGACAGGGAAATACGAGCAGTACTTC. Amino acid sequence: CASSAGTGKYEQYF.

The rearrangement joins TRBV5-1 to TRBJ2-1; no clear D gene. Trimming shortened V by 0 bases and J by 3 bases, and 7 bases separated the two germline ends. The CDR3 sequence is 14 residues long. Germline loops: CDR1 SGHRS, CDR2 YFSETQ. The CDR3 here is CASSLVPGYNEQFF. Here the CDR3 DNA reads TGCGCCAGCAGCTTGGTCCCAGGCTACAATGAGCAGTTCTTC.

V gene TRBV5-1 combines with J gene TRBJ2-5, with 9 nucleotides matching TRBD1. Per the germline V gene, CDR1 is SGHRS and CDR2 is YFSETQ. This CDR3 comprises 16 residues. Trimming cost V 4 bases and J 4 bases; bases outside gene matches: 11. CDR3 DNA: TGCGCCAGCAGCCGATACCGAACAGGGGGCGCAGAGACCCAGTACTTC. It translates to CASSRYRTGGAETQYF.

CDR3 bases: TGTGCCAGCAGAGGACCAAACTATGGCTACACCTTC. Translating gives CASRGPNYGYTF. The gene calls are TRBV27 and TRBJ1-2, with D hard to call. Trimming removed 6 bases from V and 2 bases from J, with 7 bases in between. The CDR3 has 12 residues. CDR1 and CDR2 from the germline V gene are MNHEY and SMNVEV (reference sequence).

The gene calls are TRBV30 and TRBJ1-5, with D unclear. Per the germline V gene, CDR1 is GTSNPN and CDR2 is SVGIG (reference sequence). CDR3 size: 14 residues. The V gene lost 1 base and the J gene lost 9 bases, with 16 bases spanning the gap. DNA for the CDR3: TGTGCCTGGAGTGGGGCAGTTTTATCGTCGCCCCAGCATTTT. Its protein product is CAWSGAVLSSPQHF.

The count of this clone is one. The rearrangement links TRBV29-1 to TRBJ2-7; D gene ambiguous. This CDR3 spans 13 amino acids. Germline-derived CDR1 and CDR2 are SQVTM and ANQGSEA. Trimming took 4 bases from V and 6 from J, leaving 16 bases between them. The CDR3, as DNA: TGCAGCGTTGTGCTGGCCTACCAGGTCGAGCAGTACTTC. It specifies CSVVLAYQVEQYF.

The rearrangement uses TRBV18 and TRBJ2-3, with D maybe TRBD2 (5 bases). V was cut by 2 bases and J by 1 base, with 7 bases left in between. The length of the CDR3 is 14 residues. Germline CDR1 KGHSH, CDR2 LQKENI. The CDR3 nucleotides are TGTGCCAGCTCACCAAACGGGGGCACAGATACGCAGTATTTT. Residues: CASSPNGGTDTQYF.

This chain links TRBV7-9 with TRBJ1-1; 7 bases are shared with TRBD1. The V segment lost 5 bases and the J segment 5 bases; nucleotides outside the gene matches: 8. Germline V lookup: CDR1 SEHNR, CDR2 FQNEAQ (reference sequence). The CDR3 loop spans 14 amino acids. The CDR3: CASSNRQGTTEAFF. CDR3 nucleotide sequence: TGTGCCAGCAGCAATCGACAGGGTACGACTGAAGCTTTCTTT.